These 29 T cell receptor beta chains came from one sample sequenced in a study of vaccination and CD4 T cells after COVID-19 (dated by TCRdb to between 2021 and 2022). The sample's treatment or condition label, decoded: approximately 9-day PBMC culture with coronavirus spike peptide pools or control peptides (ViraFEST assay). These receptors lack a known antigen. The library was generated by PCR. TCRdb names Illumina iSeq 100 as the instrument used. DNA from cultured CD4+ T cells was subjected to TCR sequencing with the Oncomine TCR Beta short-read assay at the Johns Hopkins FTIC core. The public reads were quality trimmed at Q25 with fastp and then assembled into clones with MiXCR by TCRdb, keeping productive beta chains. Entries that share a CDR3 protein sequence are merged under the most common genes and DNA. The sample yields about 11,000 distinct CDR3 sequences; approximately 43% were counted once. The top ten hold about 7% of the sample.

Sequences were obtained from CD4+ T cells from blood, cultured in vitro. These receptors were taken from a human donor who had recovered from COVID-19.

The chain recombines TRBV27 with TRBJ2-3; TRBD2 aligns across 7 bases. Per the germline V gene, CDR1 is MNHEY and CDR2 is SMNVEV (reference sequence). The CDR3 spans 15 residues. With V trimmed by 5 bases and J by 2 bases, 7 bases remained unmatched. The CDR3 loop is CASSPPSGLTDTQYF. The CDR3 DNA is TGTGCCAGCAGTCCCCCTAGCGGTCTCACAGATACGCAGTATTTT.

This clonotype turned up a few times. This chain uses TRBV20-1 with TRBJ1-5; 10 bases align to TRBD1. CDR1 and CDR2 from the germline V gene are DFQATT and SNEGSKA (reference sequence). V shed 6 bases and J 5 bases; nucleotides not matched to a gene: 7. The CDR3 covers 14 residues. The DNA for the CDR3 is TGCAGTGCATCCGGGACAGGGGTTTATCAGCCCCAGCATTTT. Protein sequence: CSASGTGVYQPQHF.

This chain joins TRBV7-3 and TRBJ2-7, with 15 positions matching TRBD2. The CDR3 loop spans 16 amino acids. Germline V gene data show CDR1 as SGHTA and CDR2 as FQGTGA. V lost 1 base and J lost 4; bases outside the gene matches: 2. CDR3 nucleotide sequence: TGTGCCAGCAGCTTAAAGGGACTAGCGGGAGGATACGAGCAGTACTTC. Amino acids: CASSLKGLAGGYEQYF.

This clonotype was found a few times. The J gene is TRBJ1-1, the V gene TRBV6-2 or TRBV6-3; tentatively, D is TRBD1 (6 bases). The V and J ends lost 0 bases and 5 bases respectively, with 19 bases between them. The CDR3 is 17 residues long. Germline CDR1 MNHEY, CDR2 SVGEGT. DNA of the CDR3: TGTGCCAGCAGTTACTCGACGTCAGGGGCGTTTCAAACTGAAGCTTTCTTT. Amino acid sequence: CASSYSTSGAFQTEAFF.

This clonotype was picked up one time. The CDR3 sequence is CASSVDEGAFTEAFF. CDR3 bases: TGTGCCAGCAGCGTAGATGAAGGGGCCTTCACTGAAGCTTTCTTT. The gene calls are TRBV9 and TRBJ1-1, with TRBD1 as a possible D gene (5 bases). The CDR3 is 15 amino acids. V lost 0 bases, J lost 4 bases, and 13 bases lay in between. The V gene's germline CDR1 is SGDLS and CDR2 YYNGEE.

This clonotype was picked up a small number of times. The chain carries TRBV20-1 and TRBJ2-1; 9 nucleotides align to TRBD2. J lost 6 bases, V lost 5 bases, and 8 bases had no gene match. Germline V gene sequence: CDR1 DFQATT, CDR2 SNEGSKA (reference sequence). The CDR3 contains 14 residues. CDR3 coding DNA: TGCAGTGCTTTAGCAGCGGGAGGACGCAATGAGCAGTTCTTC. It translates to CSALAAGGRNEQFF.

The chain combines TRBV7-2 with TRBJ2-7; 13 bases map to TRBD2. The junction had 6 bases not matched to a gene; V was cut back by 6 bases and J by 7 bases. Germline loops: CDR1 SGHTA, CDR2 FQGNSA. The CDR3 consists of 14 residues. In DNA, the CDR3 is TGTGCCAGCAGACCAGGACTAGCGGGGGCTGAGCAGTACTTC. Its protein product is CASRPGLAGAEQYF.

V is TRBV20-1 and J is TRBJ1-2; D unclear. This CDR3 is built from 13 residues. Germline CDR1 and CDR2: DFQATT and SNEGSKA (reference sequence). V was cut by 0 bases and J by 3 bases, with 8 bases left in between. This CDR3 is CSARDRNYYGYTF. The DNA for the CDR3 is TGCAGTGCTAGAGACAGGAACTACTATGGCTACACCTTC.

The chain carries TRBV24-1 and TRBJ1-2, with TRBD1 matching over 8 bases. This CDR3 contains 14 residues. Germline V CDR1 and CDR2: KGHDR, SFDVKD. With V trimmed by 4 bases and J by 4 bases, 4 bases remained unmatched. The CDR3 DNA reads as TGTGCCACCAGTGACGTGGACAGGGTCTATGGCTACACCTTC. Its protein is CATSDVDRVYGYTF.

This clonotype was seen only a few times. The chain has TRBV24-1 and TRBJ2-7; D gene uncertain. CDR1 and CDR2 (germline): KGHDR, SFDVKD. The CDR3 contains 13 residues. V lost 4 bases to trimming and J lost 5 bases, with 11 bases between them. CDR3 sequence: CATSEVGINEQYF. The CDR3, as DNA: TGTGCCACCAGTGAAGTGGGGATCAACGAGCAGTACTTC.

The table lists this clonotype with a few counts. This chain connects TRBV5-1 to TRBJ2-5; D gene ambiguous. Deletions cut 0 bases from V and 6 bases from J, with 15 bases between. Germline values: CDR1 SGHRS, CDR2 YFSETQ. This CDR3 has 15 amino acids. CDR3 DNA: TGCGCCAGCAGCTTGGTGGGCCAACGGTTGAAGACCCAGTACTTC. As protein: CASSLVGQRLKTQYF.

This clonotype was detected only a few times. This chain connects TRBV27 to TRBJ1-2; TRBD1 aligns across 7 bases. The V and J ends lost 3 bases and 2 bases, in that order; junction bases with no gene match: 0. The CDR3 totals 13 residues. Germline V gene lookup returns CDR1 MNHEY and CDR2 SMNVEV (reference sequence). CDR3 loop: CASSLGQNYGYTF. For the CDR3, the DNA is TGTGCCAGCAGTTTGGGACAGAACTATGGCTACACCTTC.

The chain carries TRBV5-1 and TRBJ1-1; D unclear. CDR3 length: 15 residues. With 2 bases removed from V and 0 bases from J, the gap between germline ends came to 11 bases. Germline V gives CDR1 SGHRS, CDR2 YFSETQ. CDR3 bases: TGCGCCAGCAGCTTACCCCCCGGAATGAACACTGAAGCTTTCTTT. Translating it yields CASSLPPGMNTEAFF.

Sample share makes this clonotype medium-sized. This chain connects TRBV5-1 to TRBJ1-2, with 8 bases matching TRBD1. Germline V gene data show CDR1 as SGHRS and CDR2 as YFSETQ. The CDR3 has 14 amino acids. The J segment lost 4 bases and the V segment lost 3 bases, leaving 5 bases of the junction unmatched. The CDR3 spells CASSWGDRSYGYTF. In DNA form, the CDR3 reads TGCGCCAGCAGCTGGGGGGACAGGTCCTATGGCTACACCTTC.

CDR3 bases: TGCGCCAGCAGCCCCCAACGGGGTGGCAGCTATGGCTACACCTTC. Its protein product is CASSPQRGGSYGYTF. The genes are TRBV5-1 and TRBJ1-2; D uncertain. The CDR3 consists of 15 residues. V was shortened by 4 bases and J by 4 bases, with 17 bases between the two germline ends. CDR1 SGHRS and CDR2 YFSETQ come from the germline V gene.

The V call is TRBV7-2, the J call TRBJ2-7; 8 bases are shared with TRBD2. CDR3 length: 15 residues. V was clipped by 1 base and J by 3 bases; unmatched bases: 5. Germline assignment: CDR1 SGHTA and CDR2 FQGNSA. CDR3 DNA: TGTGCCAGCAGCTTAGTTCTAGCGGGCGACTACGAGCAGTACTTC. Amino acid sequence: CASSLVLAGDYEQYF.

The CDR3 sequence is CAWSVRRNAADYTF. In nucleotides, the CDR3 is TGTGCCTGGAGTGTACGGCGGAATGCAGCAGACTACACCTTC. The rearrangement uses TRBV30 and TRBJ1-2; D not resolved. The V and J ends lost 0 bases and 10 bases respectively, with 18 bases between them. CDR3 length equals 14 residues. Germline V gives CDR1 GTSNPN, CDR2 SVGIG (reference sequence).

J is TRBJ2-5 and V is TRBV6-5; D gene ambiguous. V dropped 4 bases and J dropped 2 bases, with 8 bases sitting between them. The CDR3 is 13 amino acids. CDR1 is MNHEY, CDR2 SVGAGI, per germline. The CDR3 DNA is TGTGCCAGCAGTTTGGAGACTCAAGAGACCCAGTACTTC. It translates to CASSLETQETQYF.

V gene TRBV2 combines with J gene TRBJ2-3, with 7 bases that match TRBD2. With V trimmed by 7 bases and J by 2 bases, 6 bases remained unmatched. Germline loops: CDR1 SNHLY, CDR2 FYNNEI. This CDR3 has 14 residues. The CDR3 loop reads CASMVGGSTDTQYF. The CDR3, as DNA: TGTGCCAGCATGGTGGGAGGGTCCACAGATACGCAGTATTTT.

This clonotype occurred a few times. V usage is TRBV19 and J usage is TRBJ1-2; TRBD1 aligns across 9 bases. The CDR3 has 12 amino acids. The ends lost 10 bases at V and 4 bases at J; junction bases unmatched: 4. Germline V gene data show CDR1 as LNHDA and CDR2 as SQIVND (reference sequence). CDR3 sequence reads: CATSGQGYGYTF. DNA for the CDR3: TGTGCCACTTCGGGACAGGGCTATGGCTACACCTTC.

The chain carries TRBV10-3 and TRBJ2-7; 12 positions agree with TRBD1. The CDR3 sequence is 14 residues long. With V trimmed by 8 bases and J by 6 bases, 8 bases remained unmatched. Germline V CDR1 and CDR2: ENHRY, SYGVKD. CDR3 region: CAIRAGTGGAEQYF. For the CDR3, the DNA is TGTGCCATCCGGGCCGGGACAGGGGGCGCCGAGCAGTACTTC.

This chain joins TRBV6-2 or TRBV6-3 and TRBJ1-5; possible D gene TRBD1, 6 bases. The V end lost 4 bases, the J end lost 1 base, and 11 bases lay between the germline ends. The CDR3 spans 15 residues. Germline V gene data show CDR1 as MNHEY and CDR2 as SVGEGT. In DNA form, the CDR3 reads TGTGCCAGCAGTTGGGGGCAGGGGAGCAATCAGCCCCAGCATTTT. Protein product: CASSWGQGSNQPQHF.

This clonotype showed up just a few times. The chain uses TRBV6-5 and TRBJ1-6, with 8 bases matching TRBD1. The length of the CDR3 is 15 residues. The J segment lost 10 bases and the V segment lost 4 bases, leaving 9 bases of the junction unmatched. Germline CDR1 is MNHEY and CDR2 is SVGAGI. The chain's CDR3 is CASSSGQVRQSPLHF. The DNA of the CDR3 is TGTGCCAGCAGTTCGGGACAGGTTCGACAGTCACCCCTCCACTTT.

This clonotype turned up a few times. CDR3 loop: CASSPTQYTEAFF. In DNA form, the CDR3 reads TGTGCCAGCAGCCCAACCCAGTACACTGAAGCTTTCTTT. V usage is TRBV7-2 and J usage is TRBJ1-1; D ambiguous. V was shortened by 5 bases and J by 3 bases, with 10 bases between the two germline ends. The CDR3 spans 13 residues. Germline V gene sequence: CDR1 SGHTA, CDR2 FQGNSA.

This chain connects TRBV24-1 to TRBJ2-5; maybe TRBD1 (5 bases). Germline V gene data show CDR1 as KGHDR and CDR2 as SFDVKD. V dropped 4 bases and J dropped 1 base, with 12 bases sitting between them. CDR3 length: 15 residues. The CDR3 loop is CATSDARVGQETQYF. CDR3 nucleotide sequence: TGTGCCACCAGTGACGCCAGGGTTGGCCAAGAGACCCAGTACTTC.

The CDR3 spells CSARSRTGTYEQYF. The DNA for the CDR3 is TGCAGTGCTAGATCCAGGACAGGCACCTACGAGCAGTACTTC. The chain is built from TRBV20-1 and TRBJ2-7, with TRBD1 identical over 7 bases. Germline V gene data show CDR1 as DFQATT and CDR2 as SNEGSKA (reference sequence). The CDR3 extends over 14 amino acids. V lost 2 bases and J lost 2; bases outside the gene matches: 6.

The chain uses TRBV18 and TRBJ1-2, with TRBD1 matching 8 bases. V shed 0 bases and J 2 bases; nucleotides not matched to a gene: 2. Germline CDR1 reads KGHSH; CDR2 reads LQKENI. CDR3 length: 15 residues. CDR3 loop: CASSPPRQGNYGYTF. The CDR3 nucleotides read TGTGCCAGCTCACCACCGAGACAGGGGAACTATGGCTACACCTTC.

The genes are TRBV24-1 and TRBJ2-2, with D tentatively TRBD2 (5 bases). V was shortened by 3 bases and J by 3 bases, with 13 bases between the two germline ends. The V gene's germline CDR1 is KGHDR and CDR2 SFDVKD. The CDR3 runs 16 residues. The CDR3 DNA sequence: TGTGCCACCAGTGATCGCGGCGAGGGATACACCGGGGAGCTGTTTTTT. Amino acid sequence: CATSDRGEGYTGELFF.

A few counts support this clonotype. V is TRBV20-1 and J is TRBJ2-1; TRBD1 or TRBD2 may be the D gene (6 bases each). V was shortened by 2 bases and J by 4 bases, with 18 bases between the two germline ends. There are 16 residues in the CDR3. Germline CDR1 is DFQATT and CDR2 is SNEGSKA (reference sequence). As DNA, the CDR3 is TGCAGTGCTAGAAGTACCACGGGGGCCATATACAATGAGCAGTTCTTC. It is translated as CSARSTTGAIYNEQFF.